This TCR beta chain was sequenced for a study of beta chain features in type 1 diabetes. The study reverse transcribed the entire isolated RNA, so it sequenced expressed TCRB transcripts. Sequencing was performed with immunoSEQ multiplex PCR; in TCRdb, only in-frame clones are kept and a portion is missing. The sample carries approximately 260,000 clones, just over 20% recorded once. Only one heparinised blood draw was taken per donor, and its volume averaged around 100 mL. Notes on the study in general: Among patients with Type 1 diabetes, TCRB CDR3s were moderately but significantly shorter in every one of the four CD4+ subsets.

The CDR3 sequence is 15 residues long. J lost 1 base, V lost 3 bases, and 5 bases had no gene match. Germline V gene sequence: CDR1 LGHNA, CDR2 YNFKEQ. Remarks on this clone: Antigen: not known.

This sequence joins TRBV4-2 and TRBJ1-1, with 7 bases that match TRBD1. The sample was naive CD4+ T cells from blood. This TCR came from a woman aged 40 to 50 with type 1 diabetes. CDR3 coding DNA: TGTGCCAGCAGCCAGGGTACAGGGGAGAACACTGAAGCTTTCTTT. It specifies CASSQGTGENTEAFF.